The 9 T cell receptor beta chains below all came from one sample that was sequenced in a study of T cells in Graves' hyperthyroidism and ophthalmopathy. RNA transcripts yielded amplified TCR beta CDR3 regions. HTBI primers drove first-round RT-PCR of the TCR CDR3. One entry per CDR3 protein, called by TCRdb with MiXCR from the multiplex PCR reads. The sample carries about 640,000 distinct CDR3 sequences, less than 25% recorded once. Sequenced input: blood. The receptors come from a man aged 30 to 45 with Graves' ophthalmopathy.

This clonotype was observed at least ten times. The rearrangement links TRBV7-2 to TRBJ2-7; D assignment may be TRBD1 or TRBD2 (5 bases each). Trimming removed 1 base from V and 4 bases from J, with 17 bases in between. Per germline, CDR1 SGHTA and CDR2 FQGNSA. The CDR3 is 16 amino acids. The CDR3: CASSLGSGTLPYEQYF. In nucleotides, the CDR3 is TGTGCCAGCAGCTTAGGCTCCGGGACCCTCCCATACGAGCAGTACTTC. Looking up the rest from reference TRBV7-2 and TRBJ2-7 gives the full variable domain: GAGVSQSPSNKVTEKGKDVELRCDPISGHTALYWYRQSLGQGLEFLIYFQGNSAPDKSGLPSDRFSAERTGGSVSTLTIQRTQQEDSAVYLCASSLGSGTLPYEQYFGPGTRLTVT.

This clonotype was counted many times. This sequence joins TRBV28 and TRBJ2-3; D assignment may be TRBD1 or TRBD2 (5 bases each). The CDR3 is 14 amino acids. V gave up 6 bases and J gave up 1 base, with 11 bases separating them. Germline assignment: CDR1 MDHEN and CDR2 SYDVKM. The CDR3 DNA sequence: TGTGCCAGCAGCGAGAGGGGAGGCACAGATACGCAGTATTTT. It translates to CASSERGGTDTQYF.

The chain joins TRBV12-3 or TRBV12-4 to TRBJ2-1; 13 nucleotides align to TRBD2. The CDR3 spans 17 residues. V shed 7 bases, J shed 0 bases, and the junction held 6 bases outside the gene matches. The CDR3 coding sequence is TGTGCCAGCAAGCCTTGGACTAGCGGGAGCTCCTACAATGAGCAGTTCTTC. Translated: CASKPWTSGSSYNEQFF.

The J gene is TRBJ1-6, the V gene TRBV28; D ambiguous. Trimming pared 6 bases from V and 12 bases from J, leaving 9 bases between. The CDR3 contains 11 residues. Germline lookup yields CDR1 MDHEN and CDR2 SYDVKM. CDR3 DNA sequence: TGTGCCAGCAGGGCTTACGGACCCCTCCACTTT. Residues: CASRAYGPLHF.

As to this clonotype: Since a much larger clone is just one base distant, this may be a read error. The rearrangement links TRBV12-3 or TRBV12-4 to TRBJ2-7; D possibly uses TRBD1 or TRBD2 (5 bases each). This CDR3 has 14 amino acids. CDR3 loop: CAGSFVGTAYEQYF. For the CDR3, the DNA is TGTGCCGGCAGTTTCGTAGGGACGGCCTACGAGCAGTACTTC.

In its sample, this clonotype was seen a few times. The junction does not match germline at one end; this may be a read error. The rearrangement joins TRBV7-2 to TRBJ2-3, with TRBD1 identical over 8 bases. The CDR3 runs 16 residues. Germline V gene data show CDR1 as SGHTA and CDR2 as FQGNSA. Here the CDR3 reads CASSRQGRSQTETQYF. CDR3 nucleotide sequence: TGTGCCAGCAGCAGACAGGGGAGGTCCCAAACAGAGACGCAGTATTTT.

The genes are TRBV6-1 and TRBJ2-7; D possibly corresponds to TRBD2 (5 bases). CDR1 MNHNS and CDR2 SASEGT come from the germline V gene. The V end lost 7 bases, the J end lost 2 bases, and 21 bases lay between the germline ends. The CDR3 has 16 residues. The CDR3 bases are TGTGCCAGCACACGGATAACGGGGAACAGACCCTACGAGCAGTACTTC. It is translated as CASTRITGNRPYEQYF.

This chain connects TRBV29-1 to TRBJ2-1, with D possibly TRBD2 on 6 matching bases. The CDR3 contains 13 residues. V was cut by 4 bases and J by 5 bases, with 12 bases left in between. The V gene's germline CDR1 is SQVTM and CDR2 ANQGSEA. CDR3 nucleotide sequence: TGCAGCGTTGTTGTTAGCGGCAACAATGAGCAGTTCTTC. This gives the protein CSVVVSGNNEQFF.

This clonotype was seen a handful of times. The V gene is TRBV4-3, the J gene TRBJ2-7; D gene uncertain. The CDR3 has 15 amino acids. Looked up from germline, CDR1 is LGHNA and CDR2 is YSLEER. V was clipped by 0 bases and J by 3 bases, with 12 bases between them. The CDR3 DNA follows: TGCGCCAGCAGCCAAGATGTATACGCCTACTACGAGCAGTACTTC. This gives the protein CASSQDVYAYYEQYF.